This TCR beta chain appears in the sequencing data of a study of Graves' ophthalmopathy and Graves' hyperthyroidism. Trimming pared 0 bases from V and 3 bases from J, leaving 12 bases between. CDR3 size: 15 residues. Germline CDR1 is SGHRS and CDR2 is YFSETQ. Beta-chain TCR CDR3 regions were amplified from RNA transcripts. Second-round multiplex PCR came after a first-round RT-PCR that employed HTBI primers. TCRdb itself ran the multiplex PCR reads through MiXCR, one entry per CDR3 protein. The sample holds hundreds of thousands of distinct CDR3 sequences, about two fifths seen once. On this clonotype: This may be a read error, as it is one base from a much larger clone.

The TCR was taken from an adult man with Graves' ophthalmopathy. This sequence joins TRBV5-1 and TRBJ1-1; possibly TRBD1 for D (5 bases). The sample comprised peripheral blood. CDR3 amino acids: CASSLDSGRDTEAFF. The CDR3 region has the DNA TGCGCCAGCAGCTTGGATTCAGGGAGGGACACTGAAGCTTTCTTT. Combining the CDR3 with reference TRBV5-1 and TRBJ1-1 gives the whole variable domain KAGVTQTPRYLIKTRGQQVTLSCSPISGHRSVSWYQQTPGQGLQFLFEYFSETQRNKGNFPGRFSGRQFSNSRSEMNVSTLELGDSALYLCASSLDSGRDTEAFFGQGTRLTVV.